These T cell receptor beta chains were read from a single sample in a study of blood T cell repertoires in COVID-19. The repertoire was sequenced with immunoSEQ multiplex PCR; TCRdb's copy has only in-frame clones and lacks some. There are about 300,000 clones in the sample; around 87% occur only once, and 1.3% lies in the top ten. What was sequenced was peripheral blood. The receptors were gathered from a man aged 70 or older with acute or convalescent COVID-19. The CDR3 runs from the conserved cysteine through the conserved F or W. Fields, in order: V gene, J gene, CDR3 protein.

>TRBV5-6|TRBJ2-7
CASSLGDRVSYEQYF
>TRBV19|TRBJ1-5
CASRMGRDPNQPQHF
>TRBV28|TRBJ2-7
CASSLTGTFSYEQYF
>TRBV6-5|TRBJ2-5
CASSYGGGREETQYF
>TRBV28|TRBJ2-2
CASSRGGASGELFF
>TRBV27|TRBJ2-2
CASSLQGWTGELFF
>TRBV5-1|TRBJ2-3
CASSADLGTDTQYF
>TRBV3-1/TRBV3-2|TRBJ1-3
CASSQQTNGGRNTIYF
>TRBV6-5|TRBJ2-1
CASSPWDKQNEQFF
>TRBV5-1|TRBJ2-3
CASSSRQVQDTQYF
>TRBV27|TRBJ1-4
CASSFWGGDEKLFF
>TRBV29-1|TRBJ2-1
CSVEADRPYNEQFF
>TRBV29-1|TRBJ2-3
CSVDWRGGHTDTQYF
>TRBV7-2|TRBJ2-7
CASSFHGGSYEQYF
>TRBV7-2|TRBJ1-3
CASAGDSGNTIYF
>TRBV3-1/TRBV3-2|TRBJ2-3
CASSPTAGTTYTQYF
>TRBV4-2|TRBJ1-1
CASSQDRGAEAFF
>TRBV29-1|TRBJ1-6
CSVGVWDRVRNSPLHF
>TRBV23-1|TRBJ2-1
CASSQSLILAGQGLGGFF
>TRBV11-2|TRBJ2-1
CASSSKLAWGEQFF
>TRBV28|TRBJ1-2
CASSLHGNYGYTF
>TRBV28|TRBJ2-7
CASSFRVISYEQYF
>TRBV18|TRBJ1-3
CASSPRGQADSGNTIYF
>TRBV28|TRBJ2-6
CASSTPGSGANVLTF